These 3 T cell receptor beta chains originate from one sample sequenced in a study of post-analysis software for immune sequencing data. Regarding the study as a whole: About five TRBV segments, including TRBV5-6, TRBV5-1 and TRBV20-1, were more frequent in patients than controls.

These receptors' antigens are unknown. Libraries were made from TCR beta cDNA, and they carried unique molecular identifiers. MiXCR was run by TCRdb on the PCR reads, yielding one entry per CDR3 protein. The top ten clones hold roughly 12% of a sample with 380,000 or so distinct CDR3 sequences, about a third of them seen once. Sequencing was done on a sample of blood. The receptors originated from a girl between 10 and 17 years old with multiple sclerosis.

The J gene is TRBJ2-3, the V gene TRBV7-8; no reliable D call. This CDR3 is built from 14 residues. V was shortened by 8 bases and J by 2 bases, with 14 bases between the two germline ends. From germline, CDR1 is SGHVS and CDR2 FQNEAQ. CDR3: CASAPGRNTDTQYF. The DNA of the CDR3 is TGTGCCAGCGCGCCCGGACGTAACACAGATACGCAGTATTTT.

This chain connects TRBV10-3 to TRBJ2-3, with TRBD1 as a possible D gene (5 bases). The CDR3 is made up of 13 amino acids. V was pared by 8 bases and J by 1 base, with 10 bases between. Germline V lookup: CDR1 ENHRY, CDR2 SYGVKD. The CDR3 spells CAISRVGTDTQYF. In DNA form, the CDR3 reads TGTGCCATCTCCAGGGTTGGCACAGATACGCAGTATTTT.

The rearrangement joins TRBV10-3 to TRBJ2-5, with a weak D call TRBD1 (6 bases). Germline V gene lookup returns CDR1 ENHRY and CDR2 SYGVKD. V lost 2 bases and J 4 bases, leaving 14 bases between the germline ends. This CDR3 has 15 amino acids. The CDR3 region is CAISESWGQGETQYF. The CDR3 coding sequence is TGTGCCATCAGTGAGAGTTGGGGGCAAGGAGAGACCCAGTACTTC.